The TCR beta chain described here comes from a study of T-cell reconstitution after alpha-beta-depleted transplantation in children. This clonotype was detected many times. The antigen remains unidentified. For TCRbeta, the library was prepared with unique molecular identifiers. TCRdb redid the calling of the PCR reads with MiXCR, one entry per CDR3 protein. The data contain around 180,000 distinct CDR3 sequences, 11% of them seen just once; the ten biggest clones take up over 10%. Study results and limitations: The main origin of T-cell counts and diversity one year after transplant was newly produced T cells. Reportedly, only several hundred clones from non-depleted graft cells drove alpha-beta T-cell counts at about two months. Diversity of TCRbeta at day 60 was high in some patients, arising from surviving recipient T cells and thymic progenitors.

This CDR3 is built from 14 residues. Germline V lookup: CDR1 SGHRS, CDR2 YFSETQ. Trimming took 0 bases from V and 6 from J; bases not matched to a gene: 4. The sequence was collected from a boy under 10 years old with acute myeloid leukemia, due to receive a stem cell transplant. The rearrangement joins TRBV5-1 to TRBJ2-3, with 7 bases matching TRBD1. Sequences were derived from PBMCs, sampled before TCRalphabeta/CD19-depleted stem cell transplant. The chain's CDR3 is CASSLAGQTDTQYF. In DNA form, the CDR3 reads TGCGCCAGCAGCTTGGCGGGACAGACCGATACGCAGTATTTT.